Below, 20 T cell receptor beta chains from the same sample are listed, as sequenced in a study of CD8+CD57+ T cells in acquired aplastic anemia. Genomic DNA, the template, was used for profiling of the TCR beta VDJ and CDR3. TCRdb redid the calling of the reads with MiXCR, one entry per CDR3 protein. The sample consists of about 180,000 distinct CDR3 sequences, less than 65% of them appearing once. Patients sequenced had flow cytometry evidence of CD8+CD57+ cell expansion. Sequenced sample: sorted CD4+, CD8+, or CD8+CD57+ T cells (not recorded which) from PBMCs. These receptors were obtained from a human donor with aplastic anemia.

The chain combines TRBV19 with TRBJ2-3; a possible D gene is TRBD1 (6 bases). Germline V gives CDR1 LNHDA, CDR2 SQIVND (reference sequence). Between the trimmed V and J ends, which lost 4 bases and 4 bases, there was a span of 15 bases. The CDR3 contains 15 residues. DNA for the CDR3: TGTGCCAGTAGTAAGAGTGGGACACTTTCAGATACGCAGTATTTT. This codes for CASSKSGTLSDTQYF.

The chain joins TRBV9 to TRBJ1-2; weak D call: TRBD1 (5 bases). Germline loops: CDR1 SGDLS, CDR2 YYNGEE. Trimming stripped 0 bases from V and 8 bases from J, with 11 bases between. The CDR3 has 13 amino acids. CDR3 region: CASSVGGREGYTF. The DNA for the CDR3 is TGTGCCAGCAGCGTAGGTGGCAGGGAGGGCTACACCTTC.

This clonotype was recorded at least ten times. The gene calls are TRBV4-1 and TRBJ1-5; no reliable D call. CDR3 length: 13 amino acids. V was trimmed by 3 bases and J by 5 bases, leaving 8 bases between them. The germline V gene encodes CDR1 MGHRA and CDR2 YSYEKL. CDR3: CASSQGEDQPQHF. The CDR3 coding sequence is TGCGCCAGCAGCCAGGGAGAGGATCAGCCCCAGCATTTT.

V gene TRBV20-1 combines with J gene TRBJ2-7, with 13 bases that match TRBD2. This CDR3 region has 14 residues. V lost 6 bases, J lost 4 bases, and 6 bases stayed unmatched. CDR1 DFQATT and CDR2 SNEGSKA come from the germline V gene (reference sequence). The CDR3 here is CSAPRTSGSYEQYF. The CDR3 DNA is TGCAGTGCCCCCAGGACTAGCGGGAGTTACGAGCAGTACTTC.

DNA for the CDR3: TGTGCCAGTGGACCGGGACAGAGCACAGATACGCAGTATTTT. Protein sequence: CASGPGQSTDTQYF. V is TRBV24-1 and J is TRBJ2-3; 7 nucleotides agree with TRBD1. In germline, CDR1 is KGHDR, CDR2 SFDVKD. With V trimmed by 11 bases and J by 0 bases, 7 bases remained unmatched. The CDR3 runs 14 residues.

V usage is TRBV7-9 and J usage is TRBJ2-3; no firm D call. The germline CDR1 and CDR2 sequences are SEHNR and FQNEAQ (reference sequence). CDR3 length: 13 amino acids. V dropped 6 bases and J dropped 0 bases, with 7 bases sitting between them. The CDR3 spells CASRPRSTDTQYF. In nucleotides, the CDR3 is TGTGCCAGCAGACCAAGAAGCACAGATACGCAGTATTTT. Supplemented by reference TRBV7-9 and TRBJ2-3, the full variable domain reads DTGVSQNPRHKITKRGQNVTFRCDPISEHNRLYWYRQTLGQGPEFLTYFQNEAQLEKSRLLSDRFSAERPKGSFSTLEIQRTEQGDSAMYLCASRPRSTDTQYFGPGTRLTVL.

CDR3 nucleotides: TGTGCCAGCAGCGTCGGAGGTAGCGGGGCCTACGAGCAGTACTTC. Translated, it gives CASSVGGSGAYEQYF. This chain links TRBV9 with TRBJ2-7, with 8 bases aligning to TRBD2. The CDR3 covers 15 residues. Looked up from germline, CDR1 is SGDLS and CDR2 is YYNGEE. The V gene end was trimmed by 2 bases and the J gene end by 2 bases; junction bases not matched to a gene: 6.

The chain couples TRBV20-1 to TRBJ2-7; tentatively, D is TRBD1 (5 bases). Germline CDR1 DFQATT, CDR2 SNEGSKA (reference sequence). There are 14 residues in the CDR3. Trimming shortened V by 1 base and J by 3 bases, and 13 bases separated the two germline ends. CDR3 region: CSARGQGGVYEQYF. The CDR3 DNA is TGCAGTGCTAGAGGGCAGGGTGGGGTCTACGAGCAGTACTTC.

This rearrangement joins TRBV6-1 to TRBJ2-7, with 9 bases fitting TRBD1. Trimming at V came to 6 bases and at J to 0 bases, leaving 3 bases not matched to a gene. Germline lookup yields CDR1 MNHNS and CDR2 SASEGT. The CDR3 sequence is 14 residues long. CDR3 DNA sequence: TGTGCCAGCAGGGGGACAGGGTTCTCCTACGAGCAGTACTTC. Translated, it gives CASRGTGFSYEQYF.

This clonotype was counted at least ten times. The rearrangement uses TRBV9 and TRBJ2-3; a weak D match, TRBD2 (6 bases). The CDR3 is made up of 14 amino acids. Per the germline V gene, CDR1 is SGDLS and CDR2 is YYNGEE. Between the trimmed V and J ends, which lost 2 bases and 0 bases, there was a span of 7 bases. In nucleotides, the CDR3 is TGTGCCAGCAGCGTCGGGGGTAGCACAGATACGCAGTATTTT. Its protein product is CASSVGGSTDTQYF.

This clonotype was counted many times. The rearrangement joins TRBV9 to TRBJ2-7, with 11 nucleotides matching TRBD2. The CDR3 length is 15 residues. CDR1 SGDLS and CDR2 YYNGEE come from the germline V gene. Trimming at V came to 0 bases and at J to 5 bases, leaving 4 bases not matched to a gene. In nucleotides, the CDR3 is TGTGCCAGCAGCGTAGAAGGTAGCGGGGGGGACGAGCAGTACTTC. Its protein product is CASSVEGSGGDEQYF.

J is TRBJ1-6 and V is TRBV11-2; D remains ambiguous. Trimming cost V 3 bases and J 9 bases, with 9 bases left between them. The CDR3 is made up of 13 amino acids. CDR1 and CDR2 (germline): SGHAT, FQNNGV. The DNA of the CDR3 is TGTGCCAGCAGCTTTAACAGAGCTTCACCCCTCCACTTT. It specifies CASSFNRASPLHF.

The chain carries TRBV2 and TRBJ1-5; the D gene is possibly TRBD1 (6 bases). The V end was cut by 7 bases, the J end by 1 base, with 14 bases between. The CDR3 runs to 15 residues. CDR1 and CDR2 (germline): SNHLY, FYNNEI. The CDR3 region has the DNA TGTGCCAGCAAAAAAGAGGGGGGAAGCAATCAGCCCCAGCATTTT. It specifies CASKKEGGSNQPQHF.

This clonotype was observed once. This sequence joins TRBV5-1 and TRBJ1-6, with D maybe TRBD1 (5 bases). The germline CDR1 and CDR2 sequences are SGHRS and YFSETQ. The CDR3 is 14 residues long. V lost 0 bases, J lost 10 bases, and 11 bases lay in between. DNA of the CDR3: TGCGCCAGCAGCTTGGTGCAGGGCCCCTCACCCCTCCACTTT. Encoded protein: CASSLVQGPSPLHF. Together with reference TRBV5-1 and TRBJ1-6, the CDR3 gives the full variable domain: KAGVTQTPRYLIKTRGQQVTLSCSPISGHRSVSWYQQTPGQGLQFLFEYFSETQRNKGNFPGRFSGRQFSNSRSEMNVSTLELGDSALYLCASSLVQGPSPLHFGNGTRLTVT.

This clonotype was observed a few times. This chain joins TRBV20-1 and TRBJ2-7; TRBD2 matches 9 bases. Germline CDR1 is DFQATT and CDR2 is SNEGSKA (reference sequence). The CDR3 loop spans 14 amino acids. V lost 0 bases to trimming and J lost 3 bases; unmatched junction nucleotides: 3. CDR3 nucleotides: TGCAGTGCTAGAGATCTAGCGGGAAACTACGAGCAGTACTTC. Amino acid sequence: CSARDLAGNYEQYF.

The chain links TRBV25-1 to TRBJ2-5; 7 bases line up with TRBD2. CDR1 and CDR2 (germline): MGHDK, SYGVNS. The V segment lost 3 bases and the J segment 0 bases; nucleotides outside the gene matches: 7. The CDR3 extends over 16 amino acids. Here the CDR3 reads CASSEDISGNQETQYF. CDR3 DNA sequence: TGTGCCAGCAGTGAGGATATCAGCGGGAACCAAGAGACCCAGTACTTC.

This chain connects TRBV20-1 to TRBJ1-2; 8 bases are a match to TRBD1. CDR3 length equals 14 residues. Germline trimming cut 5 bases from V and 2 bases from J; bases unmatched to any gene: 7. In germline, CDR1 is DFQATT, CDR2 SNEGSKA (reference sequence). CDR3 loop: CSAGQGVSNYGYTF. The CDR3 DNA reads TGCAGTGCTGGACAGGGCGTATCCAACTATGGCTACACCTTC.

The genes are TRBV25-1 and TRBJ2-7; D is perhaps TRBD1 or TRBD2 (5 bases each). Germline V gene data show CDR1 as MGHDK and CDR2 as SYGVNS. Trimming cost V 1 base and J 5 bases, with 12 bases left between them. The CDR3 sequence is 14 residues long. The CDR3 DNA reads as TGTGCCAGCAGTGAATCGAGGGGATTTGACGAGCAGTACTTC. This codes for CASSESRGFDEQYF.

Turning to this clonotype: Its ends do not fully match the called genes, so a read error is possible. V usage is TRBV10-3 and J usage is TRBJ2-1, with D possibly TRBD2 on 5 matching bases. There are 13 residues in the CDR3. Germline loops: CDR1 ENHRY, CDR2 SYGVKD. CDR3 nucleotides: TGTGCCAGCAGTGACGGGAAGTACAATGAGCAGTTCTTC. Its translation is CASSDGKYNEQFF.

V and J are TRBV7-8 and TRBJ1-5; D not certain. CDR1 is SGHVS, CDR2 FQNEAQ, per germline. With 1 base removed from V and 9 bases from J, the gap between germline ends came to 4 bases. CDR3 size: 11 residues. Written as DNA, the CDR3 is TGTGCCAGCAGCTTAGAAGGGCCCCAGCATTTT. As protein: CASSLEGPQHF.